Sequencing of this T cell receptor beta chain was carried out in a study of OX40 agonist ivuxolimab in advanced cancers. Using immunoSEQ multiplex PCR, the repertoire was profiled, and TCRdb retains in-frame clones only, with some absent. The sample contains 95,000 to 100,000 clones, about 92% of which appear only once. This CDR3 is built from 15 residues. V lost 0 bases, J lost 1 base, and 7 bases lay in between. Germline V CDR1 and CDR2: SGHNT, YYREEE (reference sequence). General study points: Specificity for antigen went undetermined in the expanded peripheral T cells.

Turning to this clone: Its antigen is as yet unknown.

V is TRBV5-4 and J is TRBJ2-2, with D maybe TRBD1 (5 bases). Sequencing used CD4+ or CD8+ T cells sorted from blood, obtained in a trial of the OX40 agonist ivuxolimab. The receptor was isolated from an adult with an advanced solid tumor such as melanoma, head and neck, liver or kidney cancer. CDR3 sequence: CASSLVGQNTGELFF. CDR3 nucleotides: TGTGCCAGCAGCTTGGTGGGGCAGAACACCGGGGAGCTGTTTTTT.